This T cell receptor beta chain emerged from a study of T-cell memory formation after mild COVID-19. Libraries for TCRalpha and TCRbeta carried sample barcodes and unique molecular identifiers via 5'RACE. TCRdb re-called the 5' RACE reads with MiXCR, one entry per CDR3 protein. The repertoire holds roughly 560,000 distinct CDR3 sequences, approximately 20% seen once, with roughly an eighth in the top ten. V lost 6 bases to trimming and J lost 4 bases; unmatched junction nucleotides: 9. The CDR3 consists of 15 residues. Material for sequencing was PBMCs or a T cell subset sorted from them (not recorded which). The receptor was isolated from an adult woman who had mild COVID-19 (a few samples of this study predate the infection). Cell type and time point are not known. The rearrangement links TRBV12-3 or TRBV12-4 to TRBJ1-2, with 9 bases fitting TRBD1. CDR3: CASSRQGEQGYGYTF. For the CDR3, the DNA is TGTGCCAGCAGCCGACAGGGGGAACAGGGCTATGGCTACACCTTC.